This passage covers 2 T cell receptor beta chains from one sample sequenced in a study of long-term antiretroviral therapy in people with HIV. This was the immunoSEQ v3.0 assay at survey level. Repertoires were generated with immunoSEQ multiplex PCR, while TCRdb's copy carries only in-frame clones and drops some. The sample yields around 15,000 clones, roughly 88% seen once. This sample comprised unsorted PBMCs, obtained 0.7 years before starting antiretroviral therapy. These receptors all come from a man aged 45 to 65 with HIV.

The chain is built from TRBV11-2 and TRBJ1-2; the D gene is possibly TRBD1 (5 bases). This CDR3 spans 14 amino acids. Trimming removed 1 base at V and 4 bases at J, with 10 bases between. Germline V gives CDR1 SGHAT, CDR2 FQNNGV. CDR3 nucleotide sequence: TGTGCCAGCAGCTTAGGGTGGGGCGGCTATGGCTACACCTTC. This sequence encodes CASSLGWGGYGYTF.

This clone was detected once. The V call is TRBV5-1, the J call TRBJ1-2; maybe TRBD1 (6 bases). Germline V gives CDR1 SGHRS, CDR2 YFSETQ. V was clipped by 4 bases and J by 7 bases, with 14 bases between them. The CDR3 runs to 13 residues. In nucleotides, the CDR3 is TGCGCCAGCAGCAGTGGGGGGCTTGGTGGCTACACCTTC. This sequence encodes CASSSGGLGGYTF.